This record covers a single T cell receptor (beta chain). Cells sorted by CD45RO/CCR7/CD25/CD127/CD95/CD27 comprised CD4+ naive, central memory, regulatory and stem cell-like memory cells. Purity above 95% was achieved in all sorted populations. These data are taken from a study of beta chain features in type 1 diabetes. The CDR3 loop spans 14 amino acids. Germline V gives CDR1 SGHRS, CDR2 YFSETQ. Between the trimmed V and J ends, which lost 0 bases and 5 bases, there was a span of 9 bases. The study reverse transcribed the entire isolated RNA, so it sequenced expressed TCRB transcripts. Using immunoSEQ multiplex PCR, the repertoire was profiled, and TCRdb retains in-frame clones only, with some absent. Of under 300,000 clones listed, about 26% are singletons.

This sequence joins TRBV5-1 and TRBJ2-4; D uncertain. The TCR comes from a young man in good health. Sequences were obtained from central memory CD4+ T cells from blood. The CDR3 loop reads CASSLGGRQNIQYF. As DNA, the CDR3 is TGCGCCAGCAGCTTGGGTGGGCGTCAAAACATTCAGTACTTC.